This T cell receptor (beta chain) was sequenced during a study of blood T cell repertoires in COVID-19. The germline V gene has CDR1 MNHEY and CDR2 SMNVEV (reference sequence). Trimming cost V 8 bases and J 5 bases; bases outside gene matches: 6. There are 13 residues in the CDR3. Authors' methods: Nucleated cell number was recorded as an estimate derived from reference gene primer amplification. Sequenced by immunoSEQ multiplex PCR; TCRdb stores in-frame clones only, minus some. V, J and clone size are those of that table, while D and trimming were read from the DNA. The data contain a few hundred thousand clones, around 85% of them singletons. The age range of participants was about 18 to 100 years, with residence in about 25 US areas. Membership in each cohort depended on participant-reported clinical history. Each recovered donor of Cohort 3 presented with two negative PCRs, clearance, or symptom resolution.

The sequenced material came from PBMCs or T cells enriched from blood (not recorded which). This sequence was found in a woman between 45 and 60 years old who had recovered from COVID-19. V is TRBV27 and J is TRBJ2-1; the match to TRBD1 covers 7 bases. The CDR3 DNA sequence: TGTGCCAGCGCCGGGACAGCCAACAATGAGCAGTTCTTC. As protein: CASAGTANNEQFF.